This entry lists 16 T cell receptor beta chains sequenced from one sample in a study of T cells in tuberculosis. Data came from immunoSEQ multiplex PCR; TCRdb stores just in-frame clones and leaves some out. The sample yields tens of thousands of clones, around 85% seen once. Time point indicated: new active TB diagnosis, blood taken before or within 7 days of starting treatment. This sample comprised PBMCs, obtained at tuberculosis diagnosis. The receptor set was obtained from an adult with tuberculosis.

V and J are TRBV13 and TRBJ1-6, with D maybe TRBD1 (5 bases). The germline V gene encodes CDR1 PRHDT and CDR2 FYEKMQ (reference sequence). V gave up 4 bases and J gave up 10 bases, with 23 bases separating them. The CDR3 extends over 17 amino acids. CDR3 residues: CASSSLTESPRGSPLHF. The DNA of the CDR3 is TGTGCCAGCAGCTCACTCACGGAGAGCCCACGGGGGTCACCCCTCCACTTT.

CDR3 sequence (DNA): TGTGCCAGTAGTGCTAGCGGGCCCACTTACTTC. It specifies CASSASGPTYF. The rearrangement joins TRBV19 to TRBJ2-5; TRBD2 matches 8 bases. Unmatched junction bases numbered 7, after V lost 5 bases and J lost 14 bases. Germline V lookup: CDR1 LNHDA, CDR2 SQIVND (reference sequence). The CDR3 extends over 11 amino acids. Drawing the rest from reference TRBV19 and TRBJ2-5, the complete variable domain is DGGITQSPKYLFRKEGQNVTLSCEQNLNHDAMYWYRQDPGQGLRLIYYSQIVNDFQKGDIAEGYSVSREKKESFPLTVTSAQKNPTAFYLCASSASGPTYFGPGTRLLVL.

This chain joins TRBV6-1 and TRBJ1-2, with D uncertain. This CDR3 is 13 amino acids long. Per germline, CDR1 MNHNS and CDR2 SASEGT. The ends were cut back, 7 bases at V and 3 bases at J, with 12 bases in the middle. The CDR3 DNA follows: TGTGCCAGCACCCGTGGGGAGGACTATGGCTACACCTTC. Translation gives CASTRGEDYGYTF.

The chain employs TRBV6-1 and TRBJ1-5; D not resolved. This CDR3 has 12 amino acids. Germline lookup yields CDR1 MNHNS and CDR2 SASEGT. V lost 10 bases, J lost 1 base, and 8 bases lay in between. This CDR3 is CAIAKSNQPQHF. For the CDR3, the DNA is TGTGCCATAGCTAAAAGCAATCAGCCCCAGCATTTT.

In DNA form, the CDR3 reads TGTGCCAGCAGCCCGGGACAGGGTTTGGCAGATACGCAGTATTTT. This sequence encodes CASSPGQGLADTQYF. The gene calls are TRBV7-2 and TRBJ2-3; 9 bases agree with TRBD1. This CDR3 spans 15 amino acids. The V and J ends lost 5 bases and 4 bases, in that order; junction bases with no gene match: 7. Germline assignment: CDR1 SGHTA and CDR2 FQGNSA.

CDR3 DNA sequence: TGTGCCTGGACGGGGACAGATAATTCACCCCTCCACTTT. Translation: CAWTGTDNSPLHF. This chain connects TRBV30 to TRBJ1-6; 7 bases match TRBD1. V trimming: 4 bases; J trimming: 5 bases; junction bases outside the gene matches: 2. Per germline, CDR1 GTSNPN and CDR2 SVGIG (reference sequence). The CDR3 spans 13 residues. Supplemented by reference TRBV30 and TRBJ1-6, the full variable domain reads SQTIHQWPATLVQPVGSPLSLECTVEGTSNPNLYWYRQAAGRGLQLLFYSVGIGQISSEVPQNLSASRPQDRQFILSSKKLLLSDSGFYLCAWTGTDNSPLHFGNGTRLTVT.

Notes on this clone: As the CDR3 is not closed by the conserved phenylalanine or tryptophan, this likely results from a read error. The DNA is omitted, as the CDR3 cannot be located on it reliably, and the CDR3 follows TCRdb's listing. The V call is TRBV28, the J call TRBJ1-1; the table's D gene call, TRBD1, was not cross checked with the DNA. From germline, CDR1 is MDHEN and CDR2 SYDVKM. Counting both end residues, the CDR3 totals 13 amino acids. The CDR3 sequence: CASSSRSNPGQPK.

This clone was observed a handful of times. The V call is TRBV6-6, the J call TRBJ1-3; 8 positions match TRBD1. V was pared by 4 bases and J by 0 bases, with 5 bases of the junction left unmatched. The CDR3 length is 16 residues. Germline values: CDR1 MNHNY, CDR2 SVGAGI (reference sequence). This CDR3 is CASSLTGVSSGNTIYF. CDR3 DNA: TGTGCCAGCAGTTTGACAGGGGTCTCCTCTGGAAACACCATATATTTT.

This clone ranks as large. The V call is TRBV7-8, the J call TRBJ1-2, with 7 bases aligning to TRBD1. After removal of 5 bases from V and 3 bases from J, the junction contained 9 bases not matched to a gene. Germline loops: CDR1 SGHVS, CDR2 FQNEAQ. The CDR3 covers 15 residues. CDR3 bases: TGTGCCAGCAGCCAGACAGGGACCGAGTACTATGGCTACACCTTC. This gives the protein CASSQTGTEYYGYTF.

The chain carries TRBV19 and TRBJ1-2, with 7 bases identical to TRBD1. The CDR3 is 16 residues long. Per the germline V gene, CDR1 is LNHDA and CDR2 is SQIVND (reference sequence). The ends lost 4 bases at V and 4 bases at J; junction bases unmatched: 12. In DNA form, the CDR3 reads TGTGCCAGTAGTAGCGCGGACAGGTCTTTAGGCTATGGCTACACCTTC. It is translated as CASSSADRSLGYGYTF.

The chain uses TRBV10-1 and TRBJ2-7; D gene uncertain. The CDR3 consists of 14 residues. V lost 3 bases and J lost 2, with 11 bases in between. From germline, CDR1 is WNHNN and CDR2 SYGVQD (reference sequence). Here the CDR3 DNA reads TGCGCCAGCAGTGAATCGAACAGAGCCTACGAGCAGTACTTC. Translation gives CASSESNRAYEQYF.

CDR3 nucleotides: TGCGCCAGCAGCTTGGGAGGGATAGGACAGCCCCAGCATTTT. Translation: CASSLGGIGQPQHF. The chain has TRBV5-1 and TRBJ1-5; no definite D call. Trimming took off 0 bases at V and 7 bases at J, with 11 bases between the two ends. The CDR3 contains 14 residues. Germline CDR1 and CDR2: SGHRS and YFSETQ.

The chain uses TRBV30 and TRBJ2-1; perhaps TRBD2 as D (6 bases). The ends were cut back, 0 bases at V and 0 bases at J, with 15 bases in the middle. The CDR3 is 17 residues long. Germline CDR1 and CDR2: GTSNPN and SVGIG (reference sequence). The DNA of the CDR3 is TGTGCCTGGAGTGTAGGTGTTAGCGGATCCTCCTACAATGAGCAGTTCTTC. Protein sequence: CAWSVGVSGSSYNEQFF.

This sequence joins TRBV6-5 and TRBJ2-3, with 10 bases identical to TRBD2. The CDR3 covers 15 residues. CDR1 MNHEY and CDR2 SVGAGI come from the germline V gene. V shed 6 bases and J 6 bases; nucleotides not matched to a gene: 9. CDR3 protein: CASSQAGGPGDTQYF. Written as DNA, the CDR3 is TGTGCCAGCAGCCAAGCGGGAGGGCCGGGTGATACGCAGTATTTT.

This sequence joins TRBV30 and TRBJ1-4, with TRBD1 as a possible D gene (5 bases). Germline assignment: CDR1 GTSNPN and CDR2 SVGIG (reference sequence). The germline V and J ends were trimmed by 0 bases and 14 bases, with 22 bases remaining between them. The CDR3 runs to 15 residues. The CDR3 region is CAWSVPRGYNESLFF. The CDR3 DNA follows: TGTGCCTGGAGTGTACCAAGGGGTTATAATGAAAGTCTGTTTTTT.

The CDR3 here is CASSLRTSGSGAGELFF. CDR3 sequence (DNA): TGTGCCAGCAGCTTGAGGACTAGCGGGAGTGGAGCCGGGGAGCTGTTTTTT. V is TRBV9 and J is TRBJ2-2, with 13 positions matching TRBD2. The CDR3 covers 17 residues. Germline V gives CDR1 SGDLS, CDR2 YYNGEE. Trimming at V came to 4 bases and at J to 6 bases, leaving 9 bases not matched to a gene.